A selection of T cell receptor beta chains follows, all from one sample in a study of T cell responses to AZD1222 COVID-19 vaccine. Generated by immunoSEQ multiplex PCR, the TCRdb table keeps only in-frame clones and is missing some. The sample includes roughly 200,000 clones, around 92% of them seen just once. This sample comprised peripheral blood, obtained on day 0 of AZD1222 vaccination. Every receptor here comes from an adult in good health. Each CDR3 is given with its conserved first and last residue. A D gene is named only where the DNA matches it firmly. The size field is filled for only some rows; it gives once, few, many or a size class.

>TRBV28|few|.|TRBJ1-5
TGTGCCAGCAGGCCACAGGGAGGGTATCAGCCCCAGCATTTT
CASRPQGGYQPQHF
>TRBV19|.|TRBD2|TRBJ2-1
TGTGCCAGTAGGGCGGGGGGCTCCTACAATGAGCAGTTCTTC
CASRAGGSYNEQFF
>TRBV29-1|.|.|TRBJ1-3
TGCAGCGTTGAAGACCGAGGGGGGAACTCCGGAAACACCATATATTTT
CSVEDRGGNSGNTIYF
>TRBV28|.|.|TRBJ2-7
TGTGCCAGCAGGGGCCACTACGAGCAGTACTTC
CASRGHYEQYF
>TRBV5-1|.|.|TRBJ2-3
TGCGCCAGCAGCTCCCTCCCGGGGTCAGATACGCAGTATTTT
CASSSLPGSDTQYF
>TRBV3-1/TRBV3-2|.|.|TRBJ2-3
TGTGCCAGCAGCCCCCCGGAATCCTGGGGACGGGCAGATACGCAGTATTTT
CASSPPESWGRADTQYF
>TRBV28|.|TRBD1|TRBJ2-7
TGTGCAAGCGAGTCAGGGGGCTCAAGCTACGAGCAGTACTTC
CASESGGSSYEQYF
>TRBV5-6|.|.|TRBJ2-7
TGTGCCAGCAGCTTGAAACGCTACGAGCAGTACTTC
CASSLKRYEQYF
>TRBV28|.|TRBD1|TRBJ1-1
TGTGCCAGCAGTCGGACAGGCGCTTTTGAAGCTTTCTTT
CASSRTGAFEAFF
>TRBV30|.|.|TRBJ1-5
TGTGCCTGGAGGACCGACAGCCCTACAGGACCCCAGCATTTT
CAWRTDSPTGPQHF
>TRBV19|.|TRBD2|TRBJ2-7
TGTGCCAGTAGGGATCTAGCGGGGGGCGAGCAGTACTTC
CASRDLAGGEQYF
>TRBV30|.|.|TRBJ2-3
TGTGCCTGGAGGCGGGGGCTAGCGGCAGATACGCAGTATTTT
CAWRRGLAADTQYF
>TRBV27|.|.|TRBJ1-6
TGTGCCAGCAGTCCCTCCCCCGGTAGCTCCTATAATTCACCCCTCCACTTT
CASSPSPGSSYNSPLHF
>TRBV7-8|few|.|TRBJ1-5
TGTGCCAGCAGCCCAGGAGGAGGAAACGGCAATCAGCCCCAGCATTTT
CASSPGGGNGNQPQHF
>TRBV4-2|.|.|TRBJ2-5
TGTGCCAGCAGCCAAGATCCCCTCAGGGGGGGGCAGCAAGAGACCCAGTACTTC
CASSQDPLRGGQQETQYF
>TRBV7-9|.|TRBD1|TRBJ1-1
TGTGCCAGCAGCTTAGCCGGGACAGGGAGCCCCGGGAAAGCTTTCTTT
CASSLAGTGSPGKAFF